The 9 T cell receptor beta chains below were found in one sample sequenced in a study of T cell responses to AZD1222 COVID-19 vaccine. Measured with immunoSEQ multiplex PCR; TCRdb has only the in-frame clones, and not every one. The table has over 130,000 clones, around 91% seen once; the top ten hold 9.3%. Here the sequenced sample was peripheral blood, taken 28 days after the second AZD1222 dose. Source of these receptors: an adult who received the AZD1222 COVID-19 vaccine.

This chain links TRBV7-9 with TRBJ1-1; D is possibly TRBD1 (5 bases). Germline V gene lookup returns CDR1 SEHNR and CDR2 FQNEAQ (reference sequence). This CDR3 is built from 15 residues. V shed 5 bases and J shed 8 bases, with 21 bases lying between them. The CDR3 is CASSPWGLNRIEAFF. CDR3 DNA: TGTGCCAGCAGCCCCTGGGGCCTTAACAGGATCGAAGCTTTCTTT.

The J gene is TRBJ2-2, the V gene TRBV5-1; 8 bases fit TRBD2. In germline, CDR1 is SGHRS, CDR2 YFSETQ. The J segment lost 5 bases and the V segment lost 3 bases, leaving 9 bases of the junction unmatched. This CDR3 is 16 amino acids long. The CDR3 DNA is TGCGCCAGCAGCTCCATAGCGGGGACCGGTACCGGGGAGCTGTTTTTT. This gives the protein CASSSIAGTGTGELFF.

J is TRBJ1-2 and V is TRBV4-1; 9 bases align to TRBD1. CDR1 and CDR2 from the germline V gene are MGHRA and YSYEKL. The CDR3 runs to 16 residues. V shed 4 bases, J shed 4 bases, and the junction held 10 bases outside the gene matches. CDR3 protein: CASSLGIQGAVYGYTF. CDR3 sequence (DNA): TGCGCCAGCAGCCTAGGGATACAGGGGGCTGTCTATGGCTACACCTTC.

DNA for the CDR3: TGTGCCACCAGTGAGGGGGACAGCGAGTTCTTC. Residues: CATSEGDSEFF. The V gene is TRBV24-1, the J gene TRBJ2-1; 7 bases fit TRBD1. V lost 4 bases to trimming and J lost 14 bases; unmatched junction nucleotides: 4. The germline V gene encodes CDR1 KGHDR and CDR2 SFDVKD. There are 11 residues in the CDR3.

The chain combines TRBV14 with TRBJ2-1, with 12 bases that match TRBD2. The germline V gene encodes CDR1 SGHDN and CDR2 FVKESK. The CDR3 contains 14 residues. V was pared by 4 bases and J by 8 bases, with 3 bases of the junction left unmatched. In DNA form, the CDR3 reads TGTGCCAGCAGCCCTCTAGCGGGAGGGGATGAGCAGTTCTTC. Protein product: CASSPLAGGDEQFF.

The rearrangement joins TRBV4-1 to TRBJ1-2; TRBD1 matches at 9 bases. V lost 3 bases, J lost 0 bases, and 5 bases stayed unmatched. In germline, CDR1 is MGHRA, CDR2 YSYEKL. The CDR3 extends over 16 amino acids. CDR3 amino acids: CASSHPQGASNYGYTF. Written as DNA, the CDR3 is TGCGCCAGCAGCCATCCACAGGGGGCTTCTAACTATGGCTACACCTTC.

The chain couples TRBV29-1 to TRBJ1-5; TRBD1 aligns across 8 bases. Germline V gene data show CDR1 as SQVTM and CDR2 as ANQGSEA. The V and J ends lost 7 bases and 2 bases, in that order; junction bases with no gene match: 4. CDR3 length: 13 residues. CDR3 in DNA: TGCAGCGCCAAGGACAGGGGCAATCAGCCCCAGCATTTT. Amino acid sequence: CSAKDRGNQPQHF. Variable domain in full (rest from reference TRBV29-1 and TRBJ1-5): SAVISQKPSRDICQRGTSLTIQCQVDSQVTMMFWYRQQPGQSLTLIATANQGSEATYESGFVIDKFPISRPNLTFSTLTVSNMSPEDSSIYLCSAKDRGNQPQHFGDGTRLSIL.

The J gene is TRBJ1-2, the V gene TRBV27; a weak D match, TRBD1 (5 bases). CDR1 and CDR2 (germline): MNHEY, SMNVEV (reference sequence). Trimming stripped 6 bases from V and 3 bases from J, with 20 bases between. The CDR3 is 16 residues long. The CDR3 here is CASSRIGGRGDYGYTF. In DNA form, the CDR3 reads TGTGCCAGCAGCCGAATTGGAGGGCGGGGGGACTATGGCTACACCTTC.

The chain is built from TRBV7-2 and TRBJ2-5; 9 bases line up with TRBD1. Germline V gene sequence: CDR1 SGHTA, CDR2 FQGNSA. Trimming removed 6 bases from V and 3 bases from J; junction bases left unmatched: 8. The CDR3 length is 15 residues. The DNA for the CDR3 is TGTGCCAGCAGAACAGCCGGGACAGGGAAAGAGACCCAGTACTTC. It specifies CASRTAGTGKETQYF.